Included here is one TCR beta chain sequence, with context. This entry comes from a study of identical twins' blood T cells. Overall study context: Twelve libraries, six alpha and six beta, gave around 50 million reads.

TCR cDNA libraries were made from RNA using a previously described, modified protocol. Each TCR cDNA library carried sample-specific barcodes on both ends. Per the authors' pipeline: Per-library CDR3 reads ranged about 2.2 to 3.6 million; clonotypes, ~100,000 to ~550,000. TCRdb fed the 5' RACE reads into MiXCR, producing one record per CDR3 protein. The V and J calls, along with clone size, are taken from TCRdb and not from the paper's own processing. The sample has a few hundred thousand distinct CDR3 sequences; roughly 27% are singletons. The source material was PBMCs. This clonotype was obtained from a woman aged 18-50 years in good health.

The chain's CDR3 is CASSSTGGRHTEAFF. The CDR3 DNA follows: TGTGCCAGCAGTTCGACAGGGGGTAGACATACTGAAGCTTTCTTT. The chain has TRBV5-6 and TRBJ1-1; 9 nucleotides line up with TRBD1. V lost 5 bases and J lost 5; bases outside the gene matches: 10. Germline values: CDR1 SGHDT, CDR2 YYEEEE. The CDR3 loop spans 15 amino acids.